This entry lists 5 T cell receptor beta chains sequenced from one sample in a study of T cell responses to AZD1222 COVID-19 vaccine. Clones were read by immunoSEQ multiplex PCR, and TCRdb kept only the in-frame ones, dropping some. The sample includes 150,000 to 160,000 clones, 90% to 95% seen only once; the top ten take approximately 1.4%. Here the sequenced sample was peripheral blood, taken 28 days after the second AZD1222 dose. The receptors come from an adult who received the AZD1222 COVID-19 vaccine.

The chain is built from TRBV7-3 and TRBJ2-2; 8 positions match TRBD1. The germline gives CDR1 SGHTA, CDR2 FQGTGA. The CDR3 contains 15 residues. Trimming took 2 bases from V and 3 from J; bases not matched to a gene: 2. CDR3 region: CASSLGQGHTGELFF. The CDR3 DNA follows: TGTGCCAGCAGCTTAGGACAGGGCCACACCGGGGAGCTGTTTTTT.

CDR3 amino acids: CASSLLFGQGAFF. CDR3 in DNA: TGTGCCAGCAGTTTACTATTCGGACAGGGAGCTTTCTTT. V is TRBV28 and J is TRBJ1-1; 8 nucleotides match TRBD1. In germline, CDR1 is MDHEN, CDR2 SYDVKM. Unmatched junction bases numbered 6, after V lost 2 bases and J lost 10 bases. The CDR3 length is 13 residues.

The chain employs TRBV19 and TRBJ1-1; D is unresolved. The V end lost 3 bases, the J end lost 1 base, and 6 bases lay between the germline ends. The CDR3 contains 13 residues. Germline-derived CDR1 and CDR2 are LNHDA and SQIVND (reference sequence). Here the CDR3 DNA reads TGTGCCAGTAGTATTGTACAGAACACTGAAGCTTTCTTT. It encodes CASSIVQNTEAFF.

The chain links TRBV28 to TRBJ2-3; the D gene is possibly TRBD2 (5 bases). V lost 2 bases and J 11 bases, leaving 11 bases between the germline ends. CDR3 length equals 12 residues. Germline assignment: CDR1 MDHEN and CDR2 SYDVKM. In DNA form, the CDR3 reads TGTGCCAGCAGTTTAGGTCCCCGGGGGCAGTATTTT. This encodes CASSLGPRGQYF.

The chain carries TRBV4-2 and TRBJ1-5; D might be TRBD1 (5 bases). With 4 bases removed from V and 0 bases from J, the gap between germline ends came to 13 bases. Germline assignment: CDR1 LGHNA and CDR2 YNFKEQ. CDR3 length: 16 residues. In DNA form, the CDR3 reads TGTGCCAGCAGCCCTCAGGTCGGGGGTAGCAATCAGCCCCAGCATTTT. Protein product: CASSPQVGGSNQPQHF.